This record covers a single T cell receptor beta chain. Its antigen is as yet unknown. Cultured CD4+ T cell DNA underwent sequencing with the Oncomine TCR Beta short-read assay. Investigators isolated genomic DNA from cultured CD4+ T cells. Via MiXCR, TCRdb re-called the PCR reads, giving one row per CDR3 protein. The data show roughly 15,000 distinct CDR3 sequences, roughly 41% seen once. The sample is drawn from a study of vaccination and CD4 T cells after COVID-19. Study details: Six males and four females, two Hispanic, made up the convalescents. Study results and caveats: Spike mono-reactivity held for 304 of 307 vaccine-specific clones in convalescent patients.

CDR1 LNHDA and CDR2 SQIVND come from the germline V gene (reference sequence). The CDR3 loop spans 15 amino acids. Deletions cut 1 base from V and 2 bases from J, with 11 bases between. Treatment specified: roughly ten-day PBMC culture with coronavirus spike peptide pools or control peptides (ViraFEST assay). Using peptide pools, antigen-specific T cells were expanded in ViraFEST before TCRs were sequenced. This TCR was recovered from a human donor who received a COVID-19 vaccine. V gene TRBV19 combines with J gene TRBJ1-2; D ambiguous. The sequencing here drew on CD4+ T cells from blood, cultured in vitro, taken before SARS-CoV-2 vaccination. The CDR3: CASSIAEGSNYGYTF. Here the CDR3 DNA reads TGTGCCAGTAGTATAGCAGAGGGATCAAACTATGGCTACACCTTC.